The entry below gives a single TCR beta chain sequence along with its context. The antigen is undetermined. Germline V gene sequence: CDR1 DFQATT, CDR2 SNEGSKA (reference sequence). This CDR3 contains 12 residues. The V and J ends lost 7 bases and 5 bases, in that order; junction bases with no gene match: 2. The data originate from a study of T-cell reconstitution after alpha-beta-depleted transplantation in children. The library targeted TCRbeta and was prepared with unique molecular identifiers. TCRdb ran MiXCR on the PCR reads and lists one entry per CDR3 protein. Here the sample spans 450,000 to 600,000 distinct CDR3 sequences, 10% to 15% being singletons. Study findings and constraints: About two months after transplant, alpha-beta T cells reportedly came from several hundred expanded graft clones. Once a year had passed after transplant, T-cell counts and diversity came mostly from newly produced T cells.

The TCR comes from a male patient aged 10 to 17 who had a stem cell transplant for acute myeloid leukemia, so the T cells may come from the graft donor. The source material was PBMCs, mostly from graft donor cells, sampled 360 days after TCRalphabeta/CD19-depleted stem cell transplant. The J gene is TRBJ1-6, the V gene TRBV20-1; 7 bases are a match to TRBD1. The chain's CDR3 is CSVDRDNSPLHF. In DNA form, the CDR3 reads TGCAGTGTAGACAGGGATAATTCACCCCTCCACTTT.